The 17 T cell receptor beta chains reported below all come from one sample, sequenced in a study of a mutant IDH1 vaccine in newly diagnosed glioma. Time point here: week 35, safety follow-up. The investigators gave 300 ug of mutant IDH1 20-mer peptide in each vaccine dose, together with topical imiquimod. Their antigens are not known. Assay used: immunoSEQ multiplex PCR; TCRdb lists only in-frame clones, some missing. This table has tens of thousands of clones, around 80% appearing once. This material consisted of PBMCs, taken from a glioma patient whose treatment included an IDH1 peptide vaccine. These receptors all come from a man younger than 40 with glioma.

The chain employs TRBV7-8 and TRBJ2-3, with D perhaps TRBD2 (6 bases). This CDR3 has 16 residues. Trimming took off 0 bases at V and 3 bases at J, with 13 bases between the two ends. Per germline, CDR1 SGHVS and CDR2 FQNEAQ. CDR3 sequence (DNA): TGTGCCAGCAGCTTAGCCCCCCCGGGGAGGACAGATACGCAGTATTTT. Protein sequence: CASSLAPPGRTDTQYF.

The chain's CDR3 is CASSVSGGASYNEQFF. For the CDR3, the DNA is TGTGCCAGCAGCGTAAGCGGGGGGGCTTCCTACAATGAGCAGTTCTTC. V usage is TRBV9 and J usage is TRBJ2-1, with 10 bases that match TRBD2. V trimming: 1 base; J trimming: 1 base; junction bases outside the gene matches: 2. Germline V lookup: CDR1 SGDLS, CDR2 YYNGEE. This CDR3 region has 16 residues. Full variable domain (remainder filled in from reference TRBV9 and TRBJ2-1): DSGVTQTPKHLITATGQRVTLRCSPRSGDLSVYWYQQSLDQGLQFLIQYYNGEERAKGNILERFSAQQFPDLHSELNLSSLELGDSALYFCASSVSGGASYNEQFFGPGTRLTVL.

The chain combines TRBV6-5 with TRBJ1-3; D may be TRBD1 (6 bases). Between the trimmed V and J ends, which lost 4 bases and 4 bases, there was a span of 11 bases. The length of the CDR3 is 14 residues. Looked up from germline, CDR1 is MNHEY and CDR2 is SVGAGI. DNA of the CDR3: TGTGCCAGCAGTTCAGGGGTGAGAGGAAACACCATATATTTT. Protein: CASSSGVRGNTIYF.

This chain uses TRBV7-9 with TRBJ1-3; 10 positions agree with TRBD1. Germline V lookup: CDR1 SEHNR, CDR2 FQNEAQ (reference sequence). J was trimmed by 0 bases and V by 4 bases; bases with no gene match: 6. CDR3 length: 17 residues. This chain's CDR3 is CASSSRQGAYSGNTIYF. The CDR3 nucleotides are TGTGCCAGCAGCTCCAGACAGGGGGCCTACTCTGGAAACACCATATATTTT.

The chain couples TRBV9 to TRBJ1-5; 7 bases are shared with TRBD1. There are 15 residues in the CDR3. V shed 3 bases and J 3 bases; nucleotides not matched to a gene: 6. Germline V CDR1 and CDR2: SGDLS, YYNGEE. CDR3 in amino acids: CASSGGTVNNQPQHF. The DNA for the CDR3 is TGTGCCAGCAGCGGCGGGACAGTTAACAATCAGCCCCAGCATTTT.

The rearrangement uses TRBV9 and TRBJ2-3; D is tentatively TRBD1 or TRBD2 (5 bases each). The V and J ends lost 3 bases and 1 base respectively, with 12 bases between them. CDR1 and CDR2 from the germline V gene are SGDLS and YYNGEE. There are 15 residues in the CDR3. In DNA, the CDR3 is TGTGCCAGCAGCGGGAAGGGACGTGGCACAGATACGCAGTATTTT. This gives the protein CASSGKGRGTDTQYF.

The chain couples TRBV4-1 to TRBJ1-1, with D possibly being TRBD1 (5 bases). Germline-derived CDR1 and CDR2 are MGHRA and YSYEKL. The ends were cut back, 4 bases at V and 5 bases at J, with 23 bases in the middle. This CDR3 is built from 17 residues. CDR3 sequence (DNA): TGCGCCAGCAGCCTAGGCCGGGGCCTAGGAGTTGGGACTGAAGCTTTCTTT. It encodes CASSLGRGLGVGTEAFF.

V is TRBV10-2 and J is TRBJ1-2; 8 bases match TRBD1. The germline gives CDR1 WSHSY, CDR2 SAAADI. This CDR3 comprises 16 residues. The trim removed 4 bases at V and 0 bases at J, leaving 7 bases unmatched. The DNA of the CDR3 is TGCGCCAGCAGTGGACCCAGGGGGCAAGCTAACTATGGCTACACCTTC. Encoded protein: CASSGPRGQANYGYTF.

This clone was found a few times. CDR3 residues: CASSATGTKNTEAFF. The CDR3 nucleotides read TGTGCCAGCAGCGCAACCGGGACAAAGAACACTGAAGCTTTCTTT. The gene calls are TRBV9 and TRBJ1-1; tentative D call: TRBD1 (6 bases). V was trimmed by 3 bases and J by 1 base, leaving 13 bases between them. The CDR3 consists of 15 residues. Germline CDR1 and CDR2: SGDLS and YYNGEE.

The rearrangement uses TRBV9 and TRBJ2-4; D tentatively fits TRBD1 or TRBD2 (5 bases each). Germline V gene lookup returns CDR1 SGDLS and CDR2 YYNGEE. CDR3 size: 15 residues. Trimming pared 0 bases from V and 7 bases from J, leaving 14 bases between. CDR3 coding DNA: TGTGCCAGCAGCGTAGGGTGGGACCCGCAGAACATTCAGTACTTC. It yields the protein CASSVGWDPQNIQYF. Full variable domain (rest looked up from reference TRBV9 and TRBJ2-4): DSGVTQTPKHLITATGQRVTLRCSPRSGDLSVYWYQQSLDQGLQFLIQYYNGEERAKGNILERFSAQQFPDLHSELNLSSLELGDSALYFCASSVGWDPQNIQYFGAGTRLSVL.

This rearrangement joins TRBV30 to TRBJ2-7, with TRBD1 matching over 9 bases. Germline loops: CDR1 GTSNPN, CDR2 SVGIG (reference sequence). This CDR3 is built from 14 residues. The V segment lost 3 bases and the J segment 2 bases; nucleotides outside the gene matches: 5. The DNA of the CDR3 is TGTGCCTGGAGCCTCAGGACAGGGGCCTACGAGCAGTACTTC. Its translation: CAWSLRTGAYEQYF.

CDR3 in amino acids: CASSFNREQYF. The CDR3 coding sequence is TGTGCCAGCAGTTTTAATAGGGAGCAGTACTTC. The rearrangement joins TRBV27 to TRBJ2-7, with no clear D. From germline, CDR1 is MNHEY and CDR2 SMNVEV (reference sequence). CDR3 length: 11 residues. Deletions cut 3 bases from V and 7 bases from J, with 7 bases between.

The gene calls are TRBV19 and TRBJ2-1, with a tentative D call TRBD2 (6 bases). The V gene lost 5 bases and the J gene lost 10 bases, with 12 bases spanning the gap. Germline-derived CDR1 and CDR2 are LNHDA and SQIVND (reference sequence). The CDR3 is 12 residues long. CDR3 in DNA: TGTGCCAGTAGTCCAAGCGGGCTGGAGCAGTTCTTC. As protein: CASSPSGLEQFF.

The chain recombines TRBV5-1 with TRBJ1-1, with 7 bases matching TRBD1. V shed 4 bases, J shed 8 bases, and the junction held 11 bases outside the gene matches. CDR1 is SGHRS, CDR2 YFSETQ, per germline. The CDR3 loop spans 14 amino acids. DNA of the CDR3: TGCGCCAGCAGCCACATGGGACAGCGGACCGAAGCTTTCTTT. This sequence encodes CASSHMGQRTEAFF.

This chain uses TRBV5-4 with TRBJ1-3; D remains unclear. This CDR3 has 15 amino acids. Germline V CDR1 and CDR2: SGHNT, YYREEE (reference sequence). The germline V and J ends were trimmed by 0 bases and 4 bases, with 11 bases remaining between them. The CDR3 DNA reads as TGTGCCAGCAGCTTGGGCGGGTTAGGAGGAAACACCATATATTTT. Its translation is CASSLGGLGGNTIYF.

CDR3 bases: TGTGCCAGTAGAAGGGGGGGGGCCTCGGGCAATCAGCCCCAGCATTTT. Its protein product is CASRRGGASGNQPQHF. The chain uses TRBV19 and TRBJ1-5; the D gene is possibly TRBD1 (6 bases). V shed 6 bases and J shed 2 bases, with 17 bases lying between them. Germline-derived CDR1 and CDR2 are LNHDA and SQIVND (reference sequence). The CDR3 loop spans 16 amino acids. The variable domain in full, with the rest retrieved from reference TRBV19 and TRBJ1-5, is DGGITQSPKYLFRKEGQNVTLSCEQNLNHDAMYWYRQDPGQGLRLIYYSQIVNDFQKGDIAEGYSVSREKKESFPLTVTSAQKNPTAFYLCASRRGGASGNQPQHFGDGTRLSIL.

J is TRBJ1-3 and V is TRBV2; tentative D call: TRBD1 (6 bases). V was shortened by 6 bases and J by 4 bases, with 13 bases between the two germline ends. This CDR3 is 14 amino acids long. Germline V gene sequence: CDR1 SNHLY, CDR2 FYNNEI. The CDR3 DNA reads TGTGCCAGCAGGTACGGGACAAAAGGAAACACCATATATTTT. It specifies CASRYGTKGNTIYF.